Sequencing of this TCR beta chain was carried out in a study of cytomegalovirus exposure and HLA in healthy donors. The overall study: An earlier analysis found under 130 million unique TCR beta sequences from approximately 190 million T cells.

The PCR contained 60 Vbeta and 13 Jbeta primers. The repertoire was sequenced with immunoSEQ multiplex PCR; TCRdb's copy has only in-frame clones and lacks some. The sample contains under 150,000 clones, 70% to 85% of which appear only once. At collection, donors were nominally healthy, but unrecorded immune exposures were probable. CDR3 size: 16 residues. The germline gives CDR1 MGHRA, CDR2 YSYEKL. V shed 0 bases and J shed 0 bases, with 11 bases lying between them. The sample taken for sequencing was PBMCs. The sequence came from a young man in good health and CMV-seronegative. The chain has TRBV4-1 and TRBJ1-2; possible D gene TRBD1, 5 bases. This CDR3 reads CASSQEFAGSNYGYTF. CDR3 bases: TGCGCCAGCAGCCAAGAATTTGCAGGGTCTAACTATGGCTACACCTTC.